The 17 T cell receptor beta chains below all came from one sample that was sequenced in a study of blood T cell repertoires in COVID-19. Produced via immunoSEQ multiplex PCR; TCRdb's table is partial and in-frame only. The data show hundreds of thousands of clones, just under 90% seen once. The sample was PBMCs or T cells enriched from blood (not recorded which). The source is a woman in her fifties or sixties who had recovered from COVID-19.

This chain uses TRBV2 with TRBJ1-6; D is undetermined. Trimming left V 5 bases short and J 8 bases short, with 13 bases between. This CDR3 has 14 amino acids. Germline V gives CDR1 SNHLY, CDR2 FYNNEI. The CDR3 nucleotides read TGTGCCAGCAGTTTCGACATTAGAGATTCACCCCTCCACTTT. It yields the protein CASSFDIRDSPLHF.

This clone was detected a few times. The rearrangement uses TRBV4-2 and TRBJ1-1; perhaps TRBD1 as D (6 bases). V was cut by 6 bases and J by 2 bases, with 13 bases left in between. The CDR3 runs 14 residues. Germline V gives CDR1 LGHNA, CDR2 YNFKEQ. Here the CDR3 DNA reads TGTGCCAGCAGGCAGGGGTTAGACAACACTGAAGCTTTCTTT. This sequence encodes CASRQGLDNTEAFF.

The V and J genes are TRBV9 and TRBJ1-3; no clear D. Germline loops: CDR1 SGDLS, CDR2 YYNGEE. This CDR3 spans 13 amino acids. V dropped 4 bases and J dropped 9 bases, with 14 bases sitting between them. The CDR3 loop reads CASSSQIEGTIYF. The CDR3 nucleotides read TGTGCCAGCAGCTCCCAAATTGAGGGCACCATATATTTT.

The V gene is TRBV11-2, the J gene TRBJ1-1, with TRBD1 identical over 7 bases. Germline-derived CDR1 and CDR2 are SGHAT and FQNNGV. This CDR3 contains 13 residues. V lost 3 bases to trimming and J lost 6 bases; unmatched junction nucleotides: 4. CDR3 sequence: CASSLGTVAEAFF. CDR3 in DNA: TGTGCCAGCAGCTTGGGGACAGTCGCTGAAGCTTTCTTT.

The chain couples TRBV24-1 to TRBJ1-1; perhaps TRBD1 as D (5 bases). V lost 0 bases and J 6 bases, leaving 7 bases between the germline ends. The CDR3 totals 13 residues. The germline V gene has CDR1 KGHDR and CDR2 SFDVKD. In DNA form, the CDR3 reads TGTGCCACCAGTGATTTGTCGGGGGCTGAAGCTTTCTTT. Translation: CATSDLSGAEAFF.

The CDR3 nucleotides read TGTGCCAGCAGCCAAGATAAGGCGGGAATAAACACCGGGGAGCTGTTTTTT. It specifies CASSQDKAGINTGELFF. The rearrangement joins TRBV3-1 (or the pseudogene TRBV3-2) to TRBJ2-2; possible D gene TRBD2, 6 bases. V lost 0 bases, J lost 2 bases, and 13 bases lay in between. CDR1 and CDR2 (germline): LGHDT, YNNKEL (reference sequence). This CDR3 is built from 17 residues.

This chain joins TRBV7-8 and TRBJ1-6, with D perhaps matching TRBD1 (5 bases). Germline values: CDR1 SGHVS, CDR2 FQNEAQ. Trimming stripped 3 bases from V and 6 bases from J, with 9 bases between. CDR3 length: 14 residues. CDR3 in DNA: TGTGCCAGCAGCTTTGAAGGGGTTAATTCACCCCTCCACTTT. Amino acids: CASSFEGVNSPLHF.

The chain uses TRBV7-9 and TRBJ1-4, with 8 bases matching TRBD1. J gave up 5 bases and V 2 bases, and 1 base lay outside the gene matches. The CDR3 is 14 residues long. CDR1 is SEHNR, CDR2 FQNEAQ, per germline (reference sequence). Here the CDR3 reads CASSLTGGNEKLFF. CDR3 bases: TGTGCCAGCAGCTTAACAGGGGGGAATGAAAAACTGTTTTTT.

The chain couples TRBV11-2 to TRBJ1-4; the match to TRBD1 covers 7 bases. CDR1 is SGHAT, CDR2 FQNNGV, per germline. With 5 bases clipped from V and 5 bases from J, the junction kept 5 bases outside the gene matches. The CDR3 totals 14 residues. Written as DNA, the CDR3 is TGTGCCAGCAGCCGGGACAGAAGGAATGAAAAACTGTTTTTT. It codes for CASSRDRRNEKLFF.

The V and J genes are TRBV27 and TRBJ1-4; D uncertain. The length of the CDR3 is 16 residues. Germline V gives CDR1 MNHEY, CDR2 SMNVEV (reference sequence). The V gene lost 5 bases and the J gene lost 8 bases, with 21 bases spanning the gap. CDR3 coding DNA: TGTGCCAGCAGTCCTTCAGAAGGAGCACCAACCGAAAAACTGTTTTTT. Protein product: CASSPSEGAPTEKLFF.

This clone was observed a few times. The genes are TRBV9 and TRBJ1-4; TRBD1 is a possible D gene (5 bases). CDR1 and CDR2 (germline): SGDLS, YYNGEE. V gave up 2 bases and J gave up 0 bases, with 11 bases separating them. This CDR3 is built from 16 residues. The CDR3 DNA is TGTGCCAGCAGCGTCTCAGGGTTTGCAACTAATGAAAAACTGTTTTTT. This gives the protein CASSVSGFATNEKLFF.

This clone was detected once. V is TRBV14 and J is TRBJ1-2, with D tentatively TRBD1 (6 bases). The germline V and J ends were trimmed by 1 base and 5 bases, with 11 bases remaining between them. CDR1 and CDR2 (germline): SGHDN, FVKESK. CDR3 length: 14 residues. CDR3 DNA: TGTGCCAGCAGCCAAGGGGGGCTGCTATATGGCTACACCTTC. Translation: CASSQGGLLYGYTF.

The V and J genes are TRBV7-8 and TRBJ1-5; 7 bases line up with TRBD1. J was trimmed by 2 bases and V by 5 bases; bases with no gene match: 6. Germline CDR1 reads SGHVS; CDR2 reads FQNEAQ. The CDR3 extends over 15 amino acids. CDR3 sequence reads: CASSIGGSGNQPQHF. The CDR3 coding sequence is TGTGCCAGCAGCATAGGGGGCTCGGGCAATCAGCCCCAGCATTTT.

This clone showed up just once. The V call is TRBV24-1, the J call TRBJ2-1, with D maybe TRBD1 (5 bases). Trimming took 1 base from V and 6 from J, leaving 6 bases between them. The CDR3 covers 13 residues. Germline V gene data show CDR1 as KGHDR and CDR2 as SFDVKD. CDR3 in amino acids: CATSDFRGNEQFF. CDR3 bases: TGTGCCACCAGTGATTTTAGGGGCAATGAGCAGTTCTTC.

The chain joins TRBV18 to TRBJ1-2; no clear D gene. The CDR3 spans 14 residues. Germline loops: CDR1 KGHSH, CDR2 LQKENI. V lost 0 bases and J 1 base, leaving 6 bases between the germline ends. CDR3 sequence: CASSPPSDNYGYTF. CDR3 DNA sequence: TGTGCCAGCTCACCACCGTCAGATAACTATGGCTACACCTTC. The full variable domain, with the rest looked up from reference TRBV18 and TRBJ1-2, is NAGVMQNPRHLVRRRGQEARLRCSPMKGHSHVYWYRQLPEEGLKFMVYLQKENIIDESGMPKERFSAEFPKEGPSILRIQQVVRGDSAAYFCASSPPSDNYGYTFGSGTRLTVV.

The J gene is TRBJ1-1, the V gene TRBV12-5; D unresolved. Germline V lookup: CDR1 LGHNT, CDR2 FRNRAP. CDR3 size: 12 residues. V was clipped by 7 bases and J by 6 bases, with 12 bases between them. The CDR3 protein is CASAIFEAEAFF. CDR3 bases: TGTGCTAGTGCGATCTTCGAGGCTGAAGCTTTCTTT. The variable domain in full, completed from reference TRBV12-5 and TRBJ1-1, reads DARVTQTPRHKVTEMGQEVTMRCQPILGHNTVFWYRQTMMQGLELLAYFRNRAPLDDSGMPKDRFSAEMPDATLATLKIQPSEPRDSAVYFCASAIFEAEAFFGQGTRLTVV.

The chain employs TRBV4-1 and TRBJ2-2; D remains unclear. The CDR3 has 15 residues. Trimming pared 0 bases from V and 2 bases from J, leaving 7 bases between. Germline V gives CDR1 MGHRA, CDR2 YSYEKL. Written as DNA, the CDR3 is TGCGCCAGCAGCCAAGATGCCGGTAACACCGGGGAGCTGTTTTTT. Translating it yields CASSQDAGNTGELFF.